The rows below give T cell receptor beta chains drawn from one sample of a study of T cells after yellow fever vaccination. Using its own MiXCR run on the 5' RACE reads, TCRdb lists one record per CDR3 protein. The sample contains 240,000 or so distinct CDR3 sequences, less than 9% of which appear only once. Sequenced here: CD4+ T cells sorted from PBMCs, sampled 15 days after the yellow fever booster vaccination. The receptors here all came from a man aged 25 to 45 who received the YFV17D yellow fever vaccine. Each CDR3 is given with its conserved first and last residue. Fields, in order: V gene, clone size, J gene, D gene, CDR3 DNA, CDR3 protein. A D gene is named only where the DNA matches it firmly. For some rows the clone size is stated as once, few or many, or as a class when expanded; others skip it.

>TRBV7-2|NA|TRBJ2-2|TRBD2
TGTGCCAGCAGCCAGGGACTAGCGGGAGGGCCGATCGGGGAGCTGTTTTTT
CASSQGLAGGPIGELFF
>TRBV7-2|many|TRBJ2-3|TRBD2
TGTGCCAGCAGCAAAGCCGGGACTAGTTCCACAGATACGCAGTATTTT
CASSKAGTSSTDTQYF
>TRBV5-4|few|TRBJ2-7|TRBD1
TGTGCCAGCAGCCCGGTGGTGGACAGGGGCTACGAGCAGTACTTC
CASSPVVDRGYEQYF
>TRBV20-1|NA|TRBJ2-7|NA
TGCAGTGCTACACACCGGGCCGAGGGTTCCTACGAGCAGTACTTC
CSATHRAEGSYEQYF
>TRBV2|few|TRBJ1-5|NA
TGTGCCAGCATCTGGGACGAAAATCAGCCCCAGCATTTT
CASIWDENQPQHF
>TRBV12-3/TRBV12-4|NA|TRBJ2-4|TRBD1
TGTGCCAGCAGTCCAGGGGGTACCAAAAACATTCAGTACTTC
CASSPGGTKNIQYF
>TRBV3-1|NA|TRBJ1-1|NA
TGTGCCAGCAGCCAAGTGGGACGGGCCGGGGAAGCTTTCTTT
CASSQVGRAGEAFF
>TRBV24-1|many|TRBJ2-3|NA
TGTGCCACCAGTGTTTCAGATACGCAGTATTTT
CATSVSDTQYF
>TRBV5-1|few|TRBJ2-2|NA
TGCGCCAGCAGCTTGGAGGCAGCAACTGCGAACACCGGGGAGCTGTTTTTT
CASSLEAATANTGELFF
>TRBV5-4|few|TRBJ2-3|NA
TGTGCCAGCAGCTTGCGAAACACAGATACGCAGTATTTT
CASSLRNTDTQYF
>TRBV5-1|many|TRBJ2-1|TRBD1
TGCGCCAGCAGCCCCGGACAGGGATACTACAATGAGCAGTTCTTC
CASSPGQGYYNEQFF
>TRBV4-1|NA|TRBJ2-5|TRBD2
TGCGCCAGCAGCCAAGCGGGGGGGGGGCGAGAGACCCAGTACTTC
CASSQAGGGRETQYF
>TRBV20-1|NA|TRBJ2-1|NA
TGCAGTGCTAGAGATCCCGACAGCGATTTTTTGTATGAGCAGTTCTTC
CSARDPDSDFLYEQFF
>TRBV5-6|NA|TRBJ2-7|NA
TGTGCCAGCAGCTTTAGGACGCTGTCATCCTACGAGCAGTACTTC
CASSFRTLSSYEQYF
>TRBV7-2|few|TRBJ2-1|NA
TGTGCCAGCAGACGCGACTACAATGAGCAGTTCTTC
CASRRDYNEQFF
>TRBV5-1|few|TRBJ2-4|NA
TGCGCCAGCAGCTTTGGGGGTGACAAAAACATTCAGTACTTC
CASSFGGDKNIQYF
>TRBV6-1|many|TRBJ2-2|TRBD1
TGTGCCAGCAGGGAAAACACAGGGGGCGGTGAGCTGTTTTTT
CASRENTGGGELFF
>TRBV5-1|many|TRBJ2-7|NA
TGCGCCAGCAGGTACAGCACCTACGAGCAGTACTTC
CASRYSTYEQYF
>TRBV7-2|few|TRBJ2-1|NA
TGTGCCAGCAGCTTAGTGGCACCAGTCCACAATGAGCAGTTCTTC
CASSLVAPVHNEQFF
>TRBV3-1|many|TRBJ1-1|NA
TGTGCCAGCAGCCAAGGTGGGGGGTCCGAAGCTTTCTTT
CASSQGGGSEAFF
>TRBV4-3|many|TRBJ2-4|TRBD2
TGCGCCAGCAGCCAAGATCCACTAACTAGCGGGAGAACCAAAAACATTCAGTACTTC
CASSQDPLTSGRTKNIQYF
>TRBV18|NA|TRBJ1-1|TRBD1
TGTGCCAGCTCACCAATCAGGGGGGTCACTGAAGCTTTCTTT
CASSPIRGVTEAFF
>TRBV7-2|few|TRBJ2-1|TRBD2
TGTGCCAGCAGCCTTAGCGGGACTGGGTACAATGAGCAGTTCTTC
CASSLSGTGYNEQFF
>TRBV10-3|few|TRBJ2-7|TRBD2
TGTGCCATCAGTAGTAGCGGGAGGGCCAACGAGCAGTACTTC
CAISSSGRANEQYF
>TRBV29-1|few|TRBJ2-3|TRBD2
TGCAGCGTTGTAGCAGGCTCCCTTCTAGCGGGAGGGCCAAGCACAGATACGCAGTATTTT
CSVVAGSLLAGGPSTDTQYF
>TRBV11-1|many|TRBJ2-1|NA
TGTGCCAGCAGTAGGGGGGCAGAGAATGAGCAGTTCTTC
CASSRGAENEQFF
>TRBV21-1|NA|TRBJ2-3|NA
TGTGCCAGCAGCAAAGGCCAGGGAAGGACAGATACGCAGTATTTT
CASSKGQGRTDTQYF
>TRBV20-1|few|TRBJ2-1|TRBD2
TGCAGTGCTAGTTCCGGGACTAGCGGGACCAATGAGCAGTTCTTC
CSASSGTSGTNEQFF
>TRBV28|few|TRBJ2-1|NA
TGTGCCAGCAAGGCCCCCACCTTCTCCTACAATGAGCAGTTCTTC
CASKAPTFSYNEQFF
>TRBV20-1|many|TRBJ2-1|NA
TGCAGTGCTATCCTCAGCTCCTACAATGAGCAGTTCTTC
CSAILSSYNEQFF
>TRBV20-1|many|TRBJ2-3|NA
TGCAGTGCTAGCCCCCCCGCGGCGCGTTGGGGTGGTACGCAGTATTTT
CSASPPAARWGGTQYF
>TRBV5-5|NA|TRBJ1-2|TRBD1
TGTGCCAGCAGCTTGGCCCTTGGACAGGGTCGTGGCTACACCTTC
CASSLALGQGRGYTF
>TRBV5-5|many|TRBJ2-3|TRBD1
TGTGCCAGCAGAAAAATGACAGGGTTGACAGATACGCAGTATTTT
CASRKMTGLTDTQYF
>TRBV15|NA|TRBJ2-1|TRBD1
TGTGCCACCAGCTCGGACAGGGGGCGTTACAATGAGCAGTTCTTC
CATSSDRGRYNEQFF
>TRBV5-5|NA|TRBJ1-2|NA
TGTGCCAGCAGCTTGGGATTCCGGGCCGGTGGCTACACCTTC
CASSLGFRAGGYTF
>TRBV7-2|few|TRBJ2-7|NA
TGTGCCAGCAGCTTATCGTCGATGTACGAGCAGTACTTC
CASSLSSMYEQYF
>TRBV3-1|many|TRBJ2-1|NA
TGTGCCAGCAGCCGGGTGGTAGGGCTAGCTCTTGAGCAGTTCTTC
CASSRVVGLALEQFF
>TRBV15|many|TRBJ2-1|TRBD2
TGTGCCACCAGCAGAGCTGTGGGTAGCGGGTCTTCCTACAATGAGCAGTTCTTC
CATSRAVGSGSSYNEQFF
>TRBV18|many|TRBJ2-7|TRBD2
TGTGCCAGCTCACTAGCGGGACTTGTTTACGAGCAGTACTTC
CASSLAGLVYEQYF
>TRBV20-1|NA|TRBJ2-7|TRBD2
TGCAGTGCTTCCCTGGGCGGGAGCCACGAGCAGTACTTC
CSASLGGSHEQYF
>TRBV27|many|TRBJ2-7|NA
TGTGCCAGCAGTTTATCGATTTCGGGTAGGCGGTACGAGCAGTACTTC
CASSLSISGRRYEQYF
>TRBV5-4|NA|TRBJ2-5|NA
TGTGCCAGCAGTACCGAGGGGCCAGGAGAGACCCAGTACTTC
CASSTEGPGETQYF
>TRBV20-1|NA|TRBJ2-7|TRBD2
TGCAGTGCTAGCTTCGGCGGGAGGGAGGGCGAGCAGTACTTC
CSASFGGREGEQYF
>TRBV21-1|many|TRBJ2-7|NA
TGTGCCAGGCCTCGGGACATACTCTACGAGCAGTACTTC
CARPRDILYEQYF